Shown below are 16 T cell receptor beta chains from a single sample sequenced in a study of blood T cell repertoires in COVID-19. TCRdb keeps only in-frame clones here, not all; method: immunoSEQ multiplex PCR. This table has 180,000 or so clones, about 90% appearing once. The sequencing sample was made of PBMCs or T cells enriched from blood (not recorded which). These receptors originate from a human donor with acute COVID-19. The donor label of this sample is uncertain.

This clone appeared a single time. The V gene is TRBV6-2 or TRBV6-3, the J gene TRBJ2-1; the match to TRBD2 covers 8 bases. Germline loops: CDR1 MNHEY, CDR2 SVGEGT. V lost 6 bases to trimming and J lost 8 bases; unmatched junction nucleotides: 6. The length of the CDR3 is 13 residues. CDR3 coding DNA: TGTGCCAGCAGCCACGGGAGGGTGGATGAGCAGTTCTTC. Translated: CASSHGRVDEQFF.

V and J are TRBV20-1 and TRBJ1-3; D gene unclear. Deletions cut 3 bases from V and 7 bases from J, with 13 bases between. The CDR3 runs to 13 residues. Germline V lookup: CDR1 DFQATT, CDR2 SNEGSKA (reference sequence). The CDR3 sequence is CSASQGLRNTIYF. The CDR3 coding sequence is TGCAGTGCTAGTCAAGGACTTAGGAACACCATATATTTT.

The V gene is TRBV19, the J gene TRBJ2-1, with unresolved D. V was clipped by 7 bases and J by 2 bases, with 9 bases between them. The CDR3 loop spans 13 amino acids. Per the germline V gene, CDR1 is LNHDA and CDR2 is SQIVND (reference sequence). Written as DNA, the CDR3 is TGTGCCAGTAATCGAGGCGCCTACAATGAGCAGTTCTTC. Encoded protein: CASNRGAYNEQFF.

This chain connects TRBV5-1 to TRBJ2-7, with D possibly TRBD1 on 6 matching bases. The V end was cut by 0 bases, the J end by 5 bases, with 12 bases between. The CDR3 is made up of 14 amino acids. Germline values: CDR1 SGHRS, CDR2 YFSETQ. The CDR3 DNA is TGCGCCAGCAGCTTGGGGACAGTGGGCAACGAGCAGTACTTC. Translated: CASSLGTVGNEQYF.

The rearrangement links TRBV5-6 to TRBJ2-3; D possibly corresponds to TRBD1 (5 bases). CDR3 length: 12 residues. Deletions cut 0 bases from V and 6 bases from J, with 5 bases between. Germline V gives CDR1 SGHDT, CDR2 YYEEEE. CDR3 in DNA: TGTGCCAGCAGCTTGGCAGGGGATACGCAGTATTTT. It translates to CASSLAGDTQYF.

The J gene is TRBJ1-4, the V gene TRBV30; TRBD1 matches 8 bases. The CDR3 totals 14 residues. With 3 bases clipped from V and 8 bases from J, the junction kept 8 bases outside the gene matches. The germline V gene has CDR1 GTSNPN and CDR2 SVGIG (reference sequence). The CDR3 nucleotides are TGTGCCTGGAGCCCCAGGGGGCGCCGAGAAAAACTGTTTTTT. It translates to CAWSPRGRREKLFF.

The chain carries TRBV7-9 and TRBJ2-1; tentatively, D is TRBD1 (5 bases). V lost 0 bases and J lost 1, with 10 bases in between. CDR1 is SEHNR and CDR2 is FQNEAQ in the germline V gene (reference sequence). This CDR3 region has 16 residues. The CDR3 bases are TGTGCCAGCAGCTTAGCGTTACAGGCTTCCTACAATGAGCAGTTCTTC. Amino acid sequence: CASSLALQASYNEQFF.

The chain links TRBV5-1 to TRBJ2-2, with 8 bases identical to TRBD1. The trim removed 2 bases at V and 4 bases at J, leaving 1 base unmatched. Germline V lookup: CDR1 SGHRS, CDR2 YFSETQ. The length of the CDR3 is 14 residues. In nucleotides, the CDR3 is TGCGCCAGCAGCTTCGACAGGGGCACCGGGGAGCTGTTTTTT. It is translated as CASSFDRGTGELFF.

Only a few counts were recorded for this clone. The rearrangement joins TRBV6-5 to TRBJ2-1, with 11 bases lining up with TRBD1. Germline lookup yields CDR1 MNHEY and CDR2 SVGAGI. The CDR3 runs 15 residues. Trimming took 6 bases from V and 6 from J; bases not matched to a gene: 7. For the CDR3, the DNA is TGTGCCAGCAGCCGGGGGACAGGGGGTGGCAATGAGCAGTTCTTC. As protein: CASSRGTGGGNEQFF.

The chain employs TRBV5-1 and TRBJ1-1, with D perhaps TRBD1 (6 bases). CDR3 size: 15 residues. The ends were cut back, 2 bases at V and 1 base at J, with 12 bases in the middle. Germline V lookup: CDR1 SGHRS, CDR2 YFSETQ. Written as DNA, the CDR3 is TGCGCCAGCAGCTTCCAGACAGGTTCGAACACTGAAGCTTTCTTT. Encoded protein: CASSFQTGSNTEAFF.

The rearrangement links TRBV5-6 to TRBJ1-2; 9 bases match TRBD1. V dropped 1 base and J dropped 4; count of bases not matched to a gene: 11. Per germline, CDR1 SGHDT and CDR2 YYEEEE. The CDR3 spans 17 residues. CDR3 DNA sequence: TGTGCCAGCAGCTTGCGGGACAGGGTCGTCGCAGTCTATGGCTACACCTTC. Amino acids: CASSLRDRVVAVYGYTF.

The chain recombines TRBV19 with TRBJ2-2, with a possible D match to TRBD1 (5 bases). V lost 7 bases and J 0 bases, leaving 9 bases between the germline ends. CDR3 length: 14 amino acids. The germline V gene has CDR1 LNHDA and CDR2 SQIVND (reference sequence). CDR3 residues: CASIDSPNTGELFF. CDR3 in DNA: TGTGCCAGTATCGACAGCCCGAACACCGGGGAGCTGTTTTTT.

CDR3 protein: CASSSEGTENYGYTF. CDR3 sequence (DNA): TGTGCCAGCAGTAGCGAAGGGACAGAGAACTATGGCTACACCTTC. J is TRBJ1-2 and V is TRBV6-2 or TRBV6-3; 7 bases map to TRBD1. The CDR3 spans 15 residues. V gave up 5 bases and J gave up 2 bases; unmatched junction bases: 8. Germline V gene lookup returns CDR1 MNHEY and CDR2 SVGEGT.

The rearrangement links TRBV18 to TRBJ2-3, with TRBD1 matching over 8 bases. The CDR3 is 15 residues long. V dropped 3 bases and J dropped 0; count of bases not matched to a gene: 2. Germline values: CDR1 KGHSH, CDR2 LQKENI. This CDR3 is CASSPGTGSTDTQYF. The CDR3 DNA is TGTGCCAGCTCACCGGGGACAGGAAGCACAGATACGCAGTATTTT.

This chain uses TRBV18 with TRBJ1-1, with TRBD1 matching 10 bases. Trimming removed 2 bases from V and 7 bases from J; junction bases left unmatched: 4. Germline assignment: CDR1 KGHSH and CDR2 LQKENI. The CDR3 length is 14 residues. CDR3 residues: CASSPSGTGDEAFF. The CDR3 DNA reads as TGTGCCAGCTCACCATCCGGGACAGGGGATGAAGCTTTCTTT.

V gene TRBV19 combines with J gene TRBJ1-2; TRBD1 might be the D (5 bases). The CDR3 spans 12 residues. With 5 bases removed from V and 8 bases from J, the gap between germline ends came to 12 bases. In germline, CDR1 is LNHDA, CDR2 SQIVND (reference sequence). CDR3 sequence reads: CASSPSGLGYTF. As DNA, the CDR3 is TGTGCCAGTAGTCCCTCAGGGTTAGGCTACACCTTC.